This TCR beta chain was identified in a study of naive and memory T cell subsets. An oligonucleotide containing a UMI was ligated to the 3' end of TCR cDNA. Input was about 1 to 1,100 ng of DNase-treated total RNA without cell sorting. Amplification of ligated cDNA took four PCR rounds with SP2 and nested alpha and beta constant primers. Blood and skin TCR RNA was reverse transcribed with alpha and beta constant primers. TCRdb used MiXCR to reprocess the 5' RACE reads, holding one entry per CDR3 protein. The table has about 32,000 distinct CDR3 sequences, roughly 17% seen once; the top ten hold roughly 2.5%. V was cut by 3 bases and J by 6 bases, with 11 bases left in between. CDR1 is SEHNR and CDR2 is FQNEAQ in the germline V gene (reference sequence). CDR3 size: 13 residues.

The chain uses TRBV7-9 and TRBJ1-1, with D maybe TRBD1 (5 bases). This clonotype was sampled from a female donor in good health. CDR3 region: CASSLGGHAEAFF. DNA for the CDR3: TGTGCCAGCAGCTTGGGGGGTCACGCTGAAGCTTTCTTT.